This TCR beta chain was identified in a study of radiotherapy plus CTLA-4 blockade in lung cancer (dated by TCRdb to the late 2010s). In terms of the full investigation: Objective responses were observed in 15% to 20% of enrolled patients, and disease control was achieved in 31%. Beyond this particular receptor, the publication reports: After treatment with radiotherapy and ipilimumab, TCR clones that originated in tumors expanded in peripheral blood. The strongest predictors of response, as reported, were early dynamic changes in blood T cell clones along with a rise in serum interferon-beta after radiation.

The study evaluated CTLA-4 blockade (ipilimumab) given together with focal radiation therapy in patients who had chemo-refractory metastatic non-small-cell lung cancer. On this clone itself: What antigen it recognizes has not been identified. No base-level quality is on record; no much larger clone is a single base apart.

Receptor amplification or capture employed the immunoSEQ multiplex PCR assay. This immuneACCESS table, as held by TCRdb, lists in-frame sequences with V and J called but not all clones. Of the missing ones, under half trace to an unresolved V gene in checked studies; the others have no known cause. This sample comprises around 30,000 clones, around 75% of them detected only once. The top ten clonotypes cover approximately 14% of the sample. The source was peripheral blood, collected from a patient treated with radiotherapy plus ipilimumab. The TCR sequence derives from a human donor with non-small cell lung cancer that progressed on radiotherapy plus ipilimumab.

The DNA is as follows: TGTGCCAGCTCACCCAATAGGGCGAACAATGAGCAGTTCTTC. Its translation is CASSPNRANNEQFF. The chain is assembled from TRBV18 and TRBJ2-1; the D gene cannot be resolved reliably. For CDR1 and CDR2, the germline V gene lists KGHSH and LQKENI. The V end loses 3 bases and the J end loses 5 bases, and a stretch of 11 bases separates them. From the cysteine up to the phenylalanine, the CDR3 has a length of 14 residues. Here the CDR3 DNA is all that survives: 42 bases in frame from base 1.